This entry is about one TCR beta chain. Its antigen remains unidentified. The authors produced TCR alpha and TCR beta cDNA libraries with sample barcodes and UMIs by 5'RACE using constant-segment primers. TCRdb itself ran the 5' RACE reads through MiXCR, one entry per CDR3 protein. The data contain about 350,000 distinct CDR3 sequences, around 28% of them singletons. This sample was taken from a study of T-cell memory formation after mild COVID-19. Regarding the study as a whole: Clones shrinking from day 15 to 85 showed even CD4/CD8 mixes; later expanders tilted CD4+. Memory cells collected pre-infection included some clones that later responded, suggesting cross-reactive memory joined. Among CD4+ contracting clones, most were CM and EM, and CD8+ ones EMRA.

The CDR3 extends over 15 amino acids. Losses at the gene ends were 5 bases for V and 1 base for J; bases not matched to a gene: 6. In germline, CDR1 is SGHRS, CDR2 YFSETQ. Sequencing was done on a sample of PBMCs or a T cell subset sorted from them (not recorded which). This TCR derives from an adult woman who had mild COVID-19 (a few samples of this study predate the infection). Cell type and time point are not known. This chain connects TRBV5-1 to TRBJ2-1, with 7 bases identical to TRBD2. The CDR3 bases are TGCGCCAGCAGGTGGGGGGGTGGTTCCTACAATGAGCAGTTCTTC. This encodes CASRWGGGSYNEQFF. Full variable domain (remainder filled in from reference TRBV5-1 and TRBJ2-1): KAGVTQTPRYLIKTRGQQVTLSCSPISGHRSVSWYQQTPGQGLQFLFEYFSETQRNKGNFPGRFSGRQFSNSRSEMNVSTLELGDSALYLCASRWGGGSYNEQFFGPGTRLTVL.